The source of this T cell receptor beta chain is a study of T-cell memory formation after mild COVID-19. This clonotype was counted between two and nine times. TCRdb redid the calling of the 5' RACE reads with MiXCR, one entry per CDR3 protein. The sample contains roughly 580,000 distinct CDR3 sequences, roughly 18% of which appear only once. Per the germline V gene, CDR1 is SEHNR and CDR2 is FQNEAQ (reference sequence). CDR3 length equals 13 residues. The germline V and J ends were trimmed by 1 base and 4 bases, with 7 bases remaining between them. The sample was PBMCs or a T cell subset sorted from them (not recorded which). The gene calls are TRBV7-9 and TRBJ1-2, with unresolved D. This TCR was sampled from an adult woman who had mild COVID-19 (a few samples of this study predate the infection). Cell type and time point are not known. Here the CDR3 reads CASSLVVTYGYTF. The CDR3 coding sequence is TGTGCCAGCAGCTTAGTGGTCACCTATGGCTACACCTTC.